One and the same sample provided the 18 T cell receptor beta chains below, sequenced in a study of vaccination effects on CD4 cells after COVID-19. Under the ViraFEST assay, PBMC were stimulated with viral peptide pools so that antigen-specific CD4+ T cells expanded. Sequencing was performed afterwards. When around ten days of culture had elapsed, CD4+ T cells were isolated. Vaccination of participants consisted of two doses of either the BNT162b2 or mRNA-1273 vaccine. For these TCRs, the target antigens are not known. TCRdb keeps only in-frame clones here, not all; method: immunoSEQ multiplex PCR. The sample contains some 70,000 clones, roughly four fifths of which appear only once. The sample in question was CD4+ T cells from PBMCs cultured with HCoV-229E spike peptides, obtained after COVID-19 vaccination. Source of these receptors: a human donor who received a COVID-19 vaccine.

The chain has TRBV7-3 and TRBJ2-7; 8 bases are a match to TRBD1. Germline values: CDR1 SGHTA, CDR2 FQGTGA. V trimming: 5 bases; J trimming: 4 bases; junction bases outside the gene matches: 10. CDR3 size: 15 residues. The CDR3, as DNA: TGTGCCAGCAGCCCCCCGGACAGGGTGAATTACGAGCAGTACGTC. This codes for CASSPPDRVNYEQYV.

The V and J genes are TRBV10-2 and TRBJ1-4, with 9 bases fitting TRBD1. Germline V gives CDR1 WSHSY, CDR2 SAAADI. This CDR3 spans 15 amino acids. V lost 9 bases to trimming and J lost 8 bases; unmatched junction nucleotides: 13. The CDR3 is CASSPIQGAREKLFF. In DNA form, the CDR3 reads TGCGCCAGTAGCCCCATACAGGGGGCTCGGGAAAAACTGTTTTTT.

This sequence joins TRBV19 and TRBJ2-7; D is unresolved. This CDR3 has 13 residues. Per germline, CDR1 LNHDA and CDR2 SQIVND (reference sequence). Trimming pared 8 bases from V and 5 bases from J, leaving 16 bases between. CDR3 in DNA: TGTGCCAGTCGAACCTTCTGGCCCCACGAGCAGTACGTC. This codes for CASRTFWPHEQYV.

This chain links TRBV19 with TRBJ1-5; D remains ambiguous. Trimming left V 4 bases short and J 5 bases short, with 9 bases between. The length of the CDR3 is 13 residues. CDR1 and CDR2 from the germline V gene are LNHDA and SQIVND (reference sequence). CDR3 nucleotides: TGTGCCAGTAGTACAGGAAGAGATCAGCCCCAGCATTTT. It is translated as CASSTGRDQPQHF.

The chain links TRBV3-1 (or the pseudogene TRBV3-2) to TRBJ1-4; 7 nucleotides match TRBD1. Germline CDR1 reads LGHDT; CDR2 reads YNNKEL (reference sequence). Trimming at V came to 2 bases and at J to 3 bases, leaving 3 bases not matched to a gene. This CDR3 spans 15 amino acids. Written as DNA, the CDR3 is TGTGCCAGCAGCCAAAGGGACAGCCCTAATGAAAAACTGTTTTTT. Protein product: CASSQRDSPNEKLFF.

The J gene is TRBJ1-1, the V gene TRBV7-3; the D gene is possibly TRBD1 (5 bases). Between the trimmed V and J ends, which lost 6 bases and 4 bases, there was a span of 12 bases. The germline CDR1 and CDR2 sequences are SGHTA and FQGTGA. CDR3 length: 13 amino acids. DNA of the CDR3: TGTGCCAGCAGGAGAGGGGAGGGCACTGAAGCTTTCTTT. Encoded protein: CASRRGEGTEAFF.

The genes are TRBV7-9 and TRBJ2-3, with D unresolved. CDR1 and CDR2 from the germline V gene are SEHNR and FQNEAQ (reference sequence). Trimming took off 5 bases at V and 2 bases at J, with 8 bases between the two ends. The CDR3 has 13 residues. The CDR3 protein is CASSEGYTDTQYF. The CDR3 DNA follows: TGTGCCAGCAGCGAAGGATACACAGATACGCAGTATTTT.

The V and J genes are TRBV7-8 and TRBJ2-3; the match to TRBD2 covers 8 bases. CDR1 and CDR2 from the germline V gene are SGHVS and FQNEAQ. The CDR3 covers 16 residues. Trimming removed 0 bases from V and 6 bases from J; junction bases left unmatched: 8. CDR3 sequence: CASSLAASRGGDTQYF. The CDR3 coding sequence is TGTGCCAGCAGCTTAGCTGCTTCCCGGGGGGGTGATACGCAGTATTTT. Supplemented by reference TRBV7-8 and TRBJ2-3, the full variable domain reads GAGVSQSPRYKVAKRGQDVALRCDPISGHVSLFWYQQALGQGPEFLTYFQNEAQLDKSGLPSDRFFAERPEGSVSTLKIQRTQQEDSAVYLCASSLAASRGGDTQYFGPGTRLTVL.

V is TRBV10-3 and J is TRBJ1-1; 8 bases agree with TRBD1. The CDR3 is 16 amino acids. The germline V gene has CDR1 ENHRY and CDR2 SYGVKD. With V trimmed by 3 bases and J by 1 base, 7 bases remained unmatched. As DNA, the CDR3 is TGTGCCATCAGTGAACGGACAGGGAAAGGGAACACTGAAGCTTTCTTT. Translating gives CAISERTGKGNTEAFF.

V and J are TRBV27 and TRBJ2-2; 8 bases agree with TRBD1. The CDR3 length is 16 residues. Trimming at V came to 3 bases and at J to 6 bases, leaving 9 bases not matched to a gene. Germline V gene sequence: CDR1 MNHEY, CDR2 SMNVEV (reference sequence). CDR3: CASSFGGQAAPGELFF. The CDR3 DNA reads as TGTGCCAGCAGTTTTGGGGGACAGGCCGCCCCCGGGGAGCTGTTTTTT.

Only a few counts were recorded for this clone. This chain links TRBV6-5 with TRBJ1-5; D unclear. The CDR3 totals 15 residues. The germline V gene encodes CDR1 MNHEY and CDR2 SVGAGI. Trimming stripped 6 bases from V and 3 bases from J, with 15 bases between. CDR3 sequence reads: CASSVSGSNNQPQHF. The CDR3 region has the DNA TGTGCCAGCAGCGTATCAGGATCGAACAATCAGCCCCAGCATTTT.

The genes are TRBV6-6 and TRBJ1-1; no reliable D call. Germline CDR1 and CDR2: MNHNY and SVGAGI (reference sequence). The CDR3 runs to 14 residues. V was clipped by 0 bases and J by 2 bases, with 7 bases between them. CDR3 protein: CASSYSILNTEAFF. The CDR3 nucleotides are TGTGCCAGCAGTTACTCGATACTTAACACTGAAGCTTTCTTT.

This sequence joins TRBV29-1 and TRBJ2-5, with D possibly matching TRBD2 (5 bases). Germline-derived CDR1 and CDR2 are SQVTM and ANQGSEA. This CDR3 spans 15 amino acids. V lost 6 bases and J 1 base, leaving 18 bases between the germline ends. The CDR3 spells CSVPRLVRAQETQYF. CDR3 in DNA: TGCAGCGTCCCTCGTCTGGTGAGGGCCCAAGAGACCCAGTACTTC.

This chain connects TRBV5-1 to TRBJ2-2; D is undetermined. CDR1 SGHRS and CDR2 YFSETQ come from the germline V gene. The ends were cut back, 0 bases at V and 0 bases at J, with 12 bases in the middle. This CDR3 region has 17 residues. DNA of the CDR3: TGCGCCAGCAGCTTGGACCTCCTAGGCGCGAACACCGGGGAGCTGTTTTTT. It encodes CASSLDLLGANTGELFF.

Judged by abundance, this clone is medium-sized. The chain links TRBV5-8 to TRBJ1-5; tentatively, D is TRBD1 (6 bases). The germline V gene has CDR1 SGHTS and CDR2 YDEGEE. The V end was cut by 4 bases, the J end by 3 bases, with 14 bases between. The CDR3 has 15 amino acids. The CDR3 nucleotides read TGTGCCAGCAGCCTCGGACAGAAAATCAATCAGCCCCAGCATTTT. Translating gives CASSLGQKINQPQHF.

The V gene is TRBV2, the J gene TRBJ1-2; no definite D call. The V gene's germline CDR1 is SNHLY and CDR2 FYNNEI. The CDR3 length is 13 residues. The ends were cut back, 6 bases at V and 5 bases at J, with 13 bases in the middle. CDR3 sequence (DNA): TGTGCCAGCAGCGAAAAAAGCGGGTATGGCTACACCTTC. Amino acids: CASSEKSGYGYTF.

This chain links TRBV6-2 or TRBV6-3 with TRBJ2-1; maybe TRBD2 (6 bases). CDR1 is MNHEY, CDR2 SVGEGT, per germline. Trimming removed 2 bases from V and 0 bases from J, with 8 bases in between. This CDR3 region has 15 residues. The CDR3 nucleotides read TGTGCCAGCAGTTACCGGGGGAGCTCCTACAATGAGCAGTTCTTC. It encodes CASSYRGSSYNEQFF.

V gene TRBV7-2 combines with J gene TRBJ2-7; tentatively, D is TRBD1 (5 bases). This CDR3 has 13 residues. Germline CDR1 is SGHTA and CDR2 is FQGNSA. Trimming cost V 1 base and J 4 bases, with 8 bases left between them. CDR3 sequence: CASSLGRVYEQYV. The CDR3, as DNA: TGTGCCAGCAGCTTAGGCAGGGTGTACGAGCAGTACGTC.